This T cell receptor (beta chain) was obtained from a study of vaccination effects on CD4 cells after COVID-19. In the case of this clone: Antigen specificity is unknown.

The CDR3 is 15 residues long. Trimming removed 8 bases at V and 0 bases at J, with 14 bases between. The germline CDR1 and CDR2 sequences are SNHLY and FYNNEI. Study-wide findings and caveats: In the late period after vaccination, infection- and vaccine-induced clones contracted markedly.

Sequencing was performed with immunoSEQ multiplex PCR; in TCRdb, only in-frame clones are kept and a portion is missing. This sample has 20,000 to 25,000 clones, with about 81% found just once. Antigen-specific CD4+ T cells were expanded with viral peptide pools in the ViraFEST assay before sequencing. An approximately 10-day culture period preceded the isolation of CD4+ T cells. This person caught SARS-CoV-2 sometime from March to December 2020, and PCR testing confirmed the infection. V usage is TRBV2 and J usage is TRBJ2-1, with D tentatively TRBD1 or TRBD2 (5 bases each). The TCR comes from a human donor who had a prior SARS-CoV-2 infection. Material: CD4+ T cells from PBMCs cultured with a peptide pool, obtained before COVID-19 vaccination. This CDR3 is CASGGAVSSYNEQFF. The CDR3 nucleotides are TGTGCCAGCGGGGGAGCAGTGAGCTCCTACAATGAGCAGTTCTTC.